This T cell receptor (beta chain) was retrieved from a study of blood T cells in healthy people across ages. A second PCR of 7 to 11 cycles used a sample-barcoded 5' primer and a J-beta primer mix. From the 5' RACE reads, TCRdb called clonotypes with MiXCR, one entry per CDR3 protein. Among fewer than 2,000,000 distinct CDR3 sequences listed, about two fifths were seen once. Extracted total RNA amounted to at least 5.5 micrograms for each sample. Remarks on this clonotype: The target antigen is unknown.

Study-level findings and limits: Diversity figures based on one million T cells were deemed too low. Age advanced and TCR beta diversity per million T cells fell, roughly linearly. Shifts in expanded clonotypes may have been confounded by donor CMV status, which was unknown.

The CDR3 loop spans 17 amino acids. Deletions cut 1 base from V and 2 bases from J, with 18 bases between. CDR1 and CDR2 (germline): LGHNA, YSLEER. The chain carries TRBV4-3 and TRBJ2-7; no reliable D call. This receptor was taken from a human donor in good health. The sequencing sample was made of blood. CDR3 loop: CASSQALESVGPYEQYF. CDR3 in DNA: TGCGCCAGCAGCCAAGCCCTGGAGTCTGTGGGTCCCTACGAGCAGTACTTC.